These 28 T cell receptor beta chains originate from one sample sequenced in a study of blood T cells in healthy people across ages. Through a sample-barcoded 5' primer and a J-beta primer mix, a second PCR was run for roughly 7 to 12 cycles. TCRdb called the 5' RACE reads again in MiXCR, with one record for every CDR3 protein. Found here are 1.5 million to 2 million distinct CDR3 sequences, 25% to 30% of them singletons; the top ten hold approximately 7.7%. Sequenced: blood. The receptors stem from a woman under 40 in good health.

This clonotype appeared a few times. As DNA, the CDR3 is TGTGCCAGCAGCTCCCCGGGACAGATTAATTACGGCTACACCTTC. It encodes CASSSPGQINYGYTF. The chain recombines TRBV7-9 with TRBJ1-2; TRBD1 matches at 7 bases. This CDR3 comprises 15 residues. Germline values: CDR1 SEHNR, CDR2 FQNEAQ (reference sequence). V dropped 4 bases and J dropped 8; count of bases not matched to a gene: 13. Complete variable domain (other parts from reference TRBV7-9 and TRBJ1-2): DTGVSQNPRHKITKRGQNVTFRCDPISEHNRLYWYRQTLGQGPEFLTYFQNEAQLEKSRLLSDRFSAERPKGSFSTLEIQRTEQGDSAMYLCASSSPGQINYGYTFGSGTRLTVV.

The chain carries TRBV28 and TRBJ1-2; D may be TRBD1 (6 bases). Deletions cut 2 bases from V and 4 bases from J, with 14 bases between. Looked up from germline, CDR1 is MDHEN and CDR2 is SYDVKM. The CDR3 runs 15 residues. The CDR3 DNA is TGTGCCAGCAGTTTAAGGCAGGGGCGAGGCTATGGCTACACCTTC. Translating gives CASSLRQGRGYGYTF.

The table lists this clonotype with a few counts. This rearrangement joins TRBV2 to TRBJ2-3; no clear D gene. With 10 bases removed from V and 6 bases from J, the gap between germline ends came to 17 bases. This CDR3 is built from 13 residues. Germline V gene data show CDR1 as SNHLY and CDR2 as FYNNEI. Here the CDR3 reads CAIDNDPPDTQYF. CDR3 in DNA: TGTGCCATAGATAACGACCCACCGGATACGCAGTATTTT.

V and J are TRBV24-1 and TRBJ2-5; 10 nucleotides match TRBD1. V lost 4 bases and J lost 2; bases outside the gene matches: 3. The CDR3 spans 15 residues. The germline V gene encodes CDR1 KGHDR and CDR2 SFDVKD. The CDR3 DNA reads as TGTGCCACCAGTGACCTGGGACAGGGGCAAGAGACCCAGTACTTC. Encoded protein: CATSDLGQGQETQYF.

This clonotype has a count of ten or more. This chain links TRBV20-1 with TRBJ2-7; 9 bases map to TRBD2. The CDR3 runs 15 residues. Looked up from germline, CDR1 is DFQATT and CDR2 is SNEGSKA (reference sequence). V gave up 5 bases and J gave up 4 bases; unmatched junction bases: 12. This CDR3 is CSARTAAGGRYEQYF. The CDR3 nucleotides read TGCAGTGCTCGGACGGCGGCGGGGGGGCGGTACGAGCAGTACTTC.

The rearrangement links TRBV12-3 or TRBV12-4 to TRBJ1-2; D perhaps matches TRBD1 (5 bases). CDR3 length: 14 amino acids. V was clipped by 7 bases and J by 7 bases, with 19 bases between them. In DNA form, the CDR3 reads TGTGCCAGCAATCTCCTGGGGGGGATGAGTGGCTACACCTTC. It yields the protein CASNLLGGMSGYTF.

The J gene is TRBJ1-6, the V gene TRBV9, with D unclear. Germline V gene sequence: CDR1 SGDLS, CDR2 YYNGEE. With 4 bases removed from V and 7 bases from J, the gap between germline ends came to 12 bases. The CDR3 is 14 residues long. As DNA, the CDR3 is TGTGCCAGCAGCCCCTCACGGATGAATTCACCCCTCCACTTT. Residues: CASSPSRMNSPLHF.

This clonotype appeared once. The CDR3 region is CAISEWAGRDTEAFF. CDR3 coding DNA: TGTGCCATCAGTGAGTGGGCAGGCAGGGACACTGAAGCTTTCTTT. V usage is TRBV10-3 and J usage is TRBJ1-1, with a possible D match to TRBD1 (5 bases). Germline V gene lookup returns CDR1 ENHRY and CDR2 SYGVKD. V was clipped by 1 base and J by 3 bases, with 12 bases between them. This CDR3 has 15 residues.

This clonotype was seen repeatedly, ten times or more. The V call is TRBV7-3, the J call TRBJ1-1; D is undetermined. Between the trimmed V and J ends, which lost 3 bases and 2 bases, there was a span of 7 bases. Germline values: CDR1 SGHTA, CDR2 FQGTGA. The CDR3 loop spans 13 amino acids. CDR3 nucleotides: TGTGCCAGCAGCTTGAGTATTAACACTGAAGCTTTCTTT. This codes for CASSLSINTEAFF.

V and J are TRBV7-2 and TRBJ2-3; D not certain. The germline V and J ends were trimmed by 1 base and 4 bases, with 9 bases remaining between them. CDR1 is SGHTA and CDR2 is FQGNSA in the germline V gene. The length of the CDR3 is 14 residues. Here the CDR3 DNA reads TGTGCCAGCAGCTTAGAGGGTTATCCAGATACGCAGTATTTT. This encodes CASSLEGYPDTQYF. Looking up the rest from reference TRBV7-2 and TRBJ2-3 gives the full variable domain: GAGVSQSPSNKVTEKGKDVELRCDPISGHTALYWYRQSLGQGLEFLIYFQGNSAPDKSGLPSDRFSAERTGGSVSTLTIQRTQQEDSAVYLCASSLEGYPDTQYFGPGTRLTVL.

This clonotype was seen a few times. The gene calls are TRBV12-3 or TRBV12-4 and TRBJ2-1; tentative D call: TRBD2 (6 bases). The V end lost 7 bases, the J end lost 6 bases, and 16 bases lay between the germline ends. The CDR3 extends over 14 amino acids. The CDR3 sequence: CASIPGGPTNEQFF. CDR3 DNA sequence: TGTGCCAGCATTCCCGGGGGTCCGACCAATGAGCAGTTCTTC.

This clonotype was seen many times. This rearrangement joins TRBV20-1 to TRBJ2-1, with D possibly TRBD2 on 5 matching bases. Germline loops: CDR1 DFQATT, CDR2 SNEGSKA (reference sequence). There are 14 residues in the CDR3. Between the trimmed V and J ends, which lost 1 base and 2 bases, there was a span of 9 bases. Written as DNA, the CDR3 is TGCAGTGCTAGAGTGACCGGGGCCTACAATGAGCAGTTCTTC. It translates to CSARVTGAYNEQFF.

This clonotype was observed a handful of times. V gene TRBV5-8 combines with J gene TRBJ2-7; D remains ambiguous. The germline V and J ends were trimmed by 3 bases and 2 bases, with 12 bases remaining between them. The CDR3 is made up of 14 amino acids. The germline gives CDR1 SGHTS, CDR2 YDEGEE. CDR3 loop: CASSWVVGPYEQYF. The CDR3 DNA follows: TGTGCCAGCAGCTGGGTAGTCGGACCCTACGAGCAGTACTTC. The full variable domain, with the rest looked up from reference TRBV5-8 and TRBJ2-7, is EAGVTQSPTHLIKTRGQQATLRCSPISGHTSVYWYQQALGLGLQFLLWYDEGEERNRGNFPPRFSGRQFPNYSSELNVNALELEDSALYLCASSWVVGPYEQYFGPGTRLTVT.

In regard to this clonotype: One end of the junction fails to match germline, which may point to a read error. The chain carries TRBV18 and TRBJ1-2; D remains ambiguous. CDR1 and CDR2 (germline): KGHSH, LQKENI. This CDR3 is 15 amino acids long. For the CDR3, the DNA is TGTGCCAGCTCACCATCGATGGCGGGCGGCTATGGCCACACCTTC. As protein: CASSPSMAGGYGHTF. Variable domain in full (rest from reference TRBV18 and TRBJ1-2): NAGVMQNPRHLVRRRGQEARLRCSPMKGHSHVYWYRQLPEEGLKFMVYLQKENIIDESGMPKERFSAEFPKEGPSILRIQQVVRGDSAAYFCASSPSMAGGYGHTFGSGTRLTVV.

This clonotype appeared a few times. A junction boundary mismatches the germline segment, possibly from a read error. The V gene is TRBV18, the J gene TRBJ2-7; D might be TRBD1 or TRBD2, each matching 5 bases. CDR3 length: 14 residues. Germline CDR1 reads KGHSH; CDR2 reads LQKENI. In DNA, the CDR3 is TGTGCCTGCTCACCTCGGGACGGAGGAGAGGCCCAGTACTTC. Translation gives CACSPRDGGEAQYF.

This rearrangement joins TRBV24-1 to TRBJ1-5; tentative D call: TRBD1 (5 bases). Germline V gene sequence: CDR1 KGHDR, CDR2 SFDVKD. The CDR3 has 20 residues. V was shortened by 4 bases and J by 0 bases, with 24 bases between the two germline ends. The CDR3 DNA is TGTGCCACCAGTGACGAGAACAACGCAGGGACCCCCTATAGCAATCAGCCCCAGCATTTT. Translation gives CATSDENNAGTPYSNQPQHF.

The chain carries TRBV3-1 and TRBJ2-7; 8 bases match TRBD1. The length of the CDR3 is 15 residues. V was pared by 4 bases and J by 3 bases, with 8 bases of the junction left unmatched. The germline gives CDR1 LGHDT, CDR2 YNNKEL (reference sequence). The CDR3 DNA is TGTGCCAGCAGCCGAGTCGGGACAGGAAACTACGAGCAGTACTTC. It yields the protein CASSRVGTGNYEQYF.

The chain links TRBV21-1 to TRBJ2-1; the D call TRBD1 from the table was never checked on the DNA. TRBV21-1 is reported as a pseudogene. CDR3 length: 12 residues. The CDR3 DNA follows: TGTGCCAGAAAAGGGGGTTACAATGAGCAGTTCTTC. Its translation: CARKGGYNEQFF.

This sequence joins TRBV7-8 and TRBJ1-6; D uncertain. Trimming removed 2 bases from V and 0 bases from J, with 8 bases in between. The CDR3 is 16 residues long. In germline, CDR1 is SGHVS, CDR2 FQNEAQ. The CDR3 DNA is TGTGCCAGCAGCTTACGGCAGAGCTCCTATAATTCACCCCTCCACTTT. Protein product: CASSLRQSSYNSPLHF. Drawing the rest from reference TRBV7-8 and TRBJ1-6, the complete variable domain is GAGVSQSPRYKVAKRGQDVALRCDPISGHVSLFWYQQALGQGPEFLTYFQNEAQLDKSGLPSDRFFAERPEGSVSTLKIQRTQQEDSAVYLCASSLRQSSYNSPLHFGNGTRLTVT.

This clonotype was detected many times. V is TRBV6-6 and J is TRBJ2-5; 9 bases align to TRBD1. Germline V gene data show CDR1 as MNHNY and CDR2 as SVGAGI (reference sequence). This CDR3 region has 15 residues. The ends lost 7 bases at V and 11 bases at J; junction bases unmatched: 17. The CDR3 loop reads CASTKPGQGVVEQYF. The DNA of the CDR3 is TGTGCCAGCACCAAACCGGGACAGGGCGTCGTGGAGCAGTACTTC.

This chain connects TRBV29-1 to TRBJ1-1, with D maybe TRBD1 (5 bases). The V gene's germline CDR1 is SQVTM and CDR2 ANQGSEA. Trimming stripped 7 bases from V and 4 bases from J, with 16 bases between. The CDR3 length is 13 residues. CDR3 region: CSAFSDGGTEAFF. The CDR3 DNA sequence: TGCAGCGCCTTTTCTGACGGGGGCACTGAAGCTTTCTTT.

This clonotype has at least ten counts. This chain uses TRBV5-1 with TRBJ2-7, with D maybe TRBD2 (5 bases). In germline, CDR1 is SGHRS, CDR2 YFSETQ. This CDR3 spans 12 amino acids. Deletions cut 2 bases from V and 7 bases from J, with 10 bases between. The CDR3 loop is CASSLRSGEQYF. The DNA of the CDR3 is TGCGCCAGCAGCTTACGTTCGGGAGAGCAGTACTTC.

This clonotype was seen a few times. The V gene is TRBV20-1, the J gene TRBJ2-7, with a possible D match to TRBD2 (6 bases). The CDR3 contains 14 residues. Germline CDR1 and CDR2: DFQATT and SNEGSKA (reference sequence). V lost 6 bases and J 0 bases, leaving 15 bases between the germline ends. CDR3 sequence (DNA): TGCAGTGCCCCGGGACGGGAGTACTCCTACGAGCAGTACTTC. Its protein is CSAPGREYSYEQYF.

This rearrangement joins TRBV12-3 or TRBV12-4 to TRBJ1-1; D is perhaps TRBD1 (5 bases). The V end was cut by 6 bases, the J end by 2 bases, with 13 bases between. The CDR3 has 14 amino acids. CDR3 nucleotides: TGTGCCAGCAGAGCCGGGGGACGAAACACTGAAGCTTTCTTT. Translating gives CASRAGGRNTEAFF.

The V call is TRBV10-1, the J call TRBJ2-7; D is perhaps TRBD2 (6 bases). V lost 5 bases and J 0 bases, leaving 8 bases between the germline ends. The CDR3 spans 13 residues. The V gene's germline CDR1 is WNHNN and CDR2 SYGVQD (reference sequence). CDR3 sequence: CASSKAGSYEQYF. The CDR3 DNA sequence: TGCGCCAGCAGTAAAGCGGGCTCCTACGAGCAGTACTTC.

The V and J genes are TRBV5-1 and TRBJ2-5; TRBD2 might be the D (6 bases). CDR1 and CDR2 from the germline V gene are SGHRS and YFSETQ. The V and J ends lost 1 base and 1 base respectively, with 14 bases between them. The CDR3 has 16 amino acids. The CDR3 nucleotides read TGCGCCAGCAGCTTGAGAGGGGCGGGGCTCCAAGAGACCCAGTACTTC. Protein sequence: CASSLRGAGLQETQYF. Full variable domain (rest looked up from reference TRBV5-1 and TRBJ2-5): KAGVTQTPRYLIKTRGQQVTLSCSPISGHRSVSWYQQTPGQGLQFLFEYFSETQRNKGNFPGRFSGRQFSNSRSEMNVSTLELGDSALYLCASSLRGAGLQETQYFGPGTRLLVL.

Comment on this clonotype: A much larger clone differs by one base, so this may be a read error. The V and J genes are TRBV5-6 and TRBJ2-1; D remains ambiguous. This CDR3 is 11 amino acids long. Germline V CDR1 and CDR2: SGHDT, YYEEEE. Here the CDR3 reads CASRLDLDQFF. The CDR3 bases are TGTGCCAGCCGCTTGGACCTAGACCAGTTCTTC.

This clonotype was seen many times. This CDR3 is CASSQGALEQYF. Here the CDR3 DNA reads TGTGCCAGCAGCCAGGGGGCGCTTGAGCAGTACTTC. The chain is built from TRBV3-1 and TRBJ2-7; D is possibly TRBD1 (6 bases). Trimming stripped 3 bases from V and 7 bases from J, with 10 bases between. Germline CDR1 reads LGHDT; CDR2 reads YNNKEL (reference sequence). CDR3 size: 12 residues.